The sequence of this TCR beta chain was determined in a study of T cell repertoires in cytomegalovirus infection. As to this clonotype: Its antigen remains unknown.

TCRdb reprocessed the reads via MiXCR and lists one record per CDR3 protein. The sample holds around 710,000 distinct CDR3 sequences, about 28% seen once. The V gene lost 4 bases and the J gene lost 2 bases, with 10 bases spanning the gap. The CDR3 has 14 amino acids. CDR1 and CDR2 from the germline V gene are MGHRA and YSYEKL. This TCR derives from a human donor in good health (CMV status not recorded). Some clones in this sample may be carry-over from other donors' samples. This chain links TRBV4-1 with TRBJ2-3; D is undetermined. The sequencing here drew on cultured CD8+ T cells from PBMCs, taken from culture after CMV antigen stimulation. The CDR3 DNA reads TGCGCCAGCAGCCCTGTCAGGCACACAGATACGCAGTATTTT. This translates into CASSPVRHTDTQYF.